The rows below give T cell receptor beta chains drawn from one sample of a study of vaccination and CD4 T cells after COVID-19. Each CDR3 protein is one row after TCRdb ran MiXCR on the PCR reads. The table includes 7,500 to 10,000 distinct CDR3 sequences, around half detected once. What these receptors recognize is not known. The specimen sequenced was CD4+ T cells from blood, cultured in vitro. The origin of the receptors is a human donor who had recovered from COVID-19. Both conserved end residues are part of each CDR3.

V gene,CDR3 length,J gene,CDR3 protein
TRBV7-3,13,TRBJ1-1,CASSSGPNTEAFF
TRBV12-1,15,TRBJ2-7,CARSTSGSRSYEQYF
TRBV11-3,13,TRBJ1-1,CASSSRGNTEAFF
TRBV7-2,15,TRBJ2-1,CASSYLAGGINEQFF
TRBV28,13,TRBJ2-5,CASSPGLGETQYF
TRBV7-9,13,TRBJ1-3,CASSPVSGNTIYF
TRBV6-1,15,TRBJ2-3,CASTPLTPRTDTQYF
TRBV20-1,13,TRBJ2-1,CSARETPYSEQFF
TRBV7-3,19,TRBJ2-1,CASSLIRGTGREVHNEQFF
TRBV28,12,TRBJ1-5,CASSFGNQPQHF
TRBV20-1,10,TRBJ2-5,CSARQETQYF
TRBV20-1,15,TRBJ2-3,CSARLSIITGVTQYF
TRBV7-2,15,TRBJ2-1,CASSLDRTLYNEQFF
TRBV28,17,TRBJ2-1,CASSRQRVTGIYNEQFF
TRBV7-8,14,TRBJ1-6,CASSHSSYNSPLHF
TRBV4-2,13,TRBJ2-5,CASSQGGQETQYF
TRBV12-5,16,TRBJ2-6,CASGGRQAPGANVLTF
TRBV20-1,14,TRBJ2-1,CSAALAGGRHEQFF
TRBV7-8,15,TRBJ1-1,CASSLEGQSHTEAFF
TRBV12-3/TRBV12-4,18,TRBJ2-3,CASSFGGGSYATRDTQYF
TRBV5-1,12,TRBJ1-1,CASTETGIEAFF
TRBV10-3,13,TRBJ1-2,CASRLGLAYGYTF
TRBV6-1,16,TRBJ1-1,CASIPRAGGSVTEAFF
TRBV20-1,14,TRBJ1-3,CSARVGSAGNTIYF
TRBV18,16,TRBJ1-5,CASSPPYRGGDQPQHF
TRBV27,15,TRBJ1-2,CASSLSPGGIKGYTF
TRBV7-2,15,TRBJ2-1,CASSPGTSGSYEQFF
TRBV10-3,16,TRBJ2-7,CAISELRTGAHYEQYF
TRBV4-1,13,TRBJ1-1,CASSQVGNTEAFF
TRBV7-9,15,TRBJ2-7,CASSLAETFFPEQYF
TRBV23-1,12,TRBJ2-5,CASRVPQETQYF
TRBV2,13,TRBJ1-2,CASSTREGYGYTF
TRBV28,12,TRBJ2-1,CASSLGQGVEFF
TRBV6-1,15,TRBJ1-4,CASSEPGKVNEKLFF
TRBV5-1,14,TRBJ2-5,CASSLQGNKETQYF
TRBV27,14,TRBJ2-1,CASSLSEPRDEQFF
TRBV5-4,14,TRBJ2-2,CASSYGLAGGELFF
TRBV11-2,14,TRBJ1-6,CASSTGGNNSPLHF